This T cell receptor (beta chain) comes out of a study of shared clonotypes between healthy human individuals. Study context: The cohort comprised a couple of women and a few men. Their ages spanned 18 to 49 years. Whole-study results and caveats: Incomplete sequencing of sorted subsets was indicated by rarefaction despite large depth.

Note on this clone: Its matching antigen is unknown.

TCRdb's copy holds only in-frame clones and misses some; the assay was immunoSEQ multiplex PCR. The sample lists fewer than 1.8 million clones, approximately 98.5% occurring once. Healthy and HIV-negative, the adult donors had no recent acute infections or vaccinations. The CDR3 extends over 16 amino acids. Trimming pared 4 bases from V and 5 bases from J, leaving 20 bases between. CDR1 is GTSNPN, CDR2 SVGIG, per germline (reference sequence). V usage is TRBV30 and J usage is TRBJ1-4; D ambiguous. The material sequenced was naive CD4+ T cells sorted from blood. Subset here: CD45RA+ positively selected. This clonotype originated in a man aged 25 to 45 in good health. CDR3 loop: CAWNPKAQRRNEKLFF. The CDR3, as DNA: TGTGCCTGGAACCCCAAGGCGCAGCGCCGAAATGAAAAACTGTTTTTT.